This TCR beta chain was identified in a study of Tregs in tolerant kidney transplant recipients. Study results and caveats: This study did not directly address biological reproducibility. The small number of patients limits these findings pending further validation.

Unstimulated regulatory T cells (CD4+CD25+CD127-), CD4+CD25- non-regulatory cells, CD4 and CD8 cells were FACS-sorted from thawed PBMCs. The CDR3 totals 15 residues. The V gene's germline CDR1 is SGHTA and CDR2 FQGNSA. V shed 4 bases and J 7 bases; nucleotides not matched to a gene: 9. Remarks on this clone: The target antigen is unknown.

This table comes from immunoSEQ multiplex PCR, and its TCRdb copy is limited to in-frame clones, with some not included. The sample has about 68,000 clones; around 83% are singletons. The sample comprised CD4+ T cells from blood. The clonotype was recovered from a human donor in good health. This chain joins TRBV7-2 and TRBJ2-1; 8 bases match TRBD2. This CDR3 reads CASSSRRIAGNEQFF. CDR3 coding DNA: TGTGCCAGCAGCTCCCGGCGAATAGCGGGAAATGAGCAGTTCTTC. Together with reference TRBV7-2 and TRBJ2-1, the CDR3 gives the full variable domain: GAGVSQSPSNKVTEKGKDVELRCDPISGHTALYWYRQSLGQGLEFLIYFQGNSAPDKSGLPSDRFSAERTGGSVSTLTIQRTQQEDSAVYLCASSSRRIAGNEQFFGPGTRLTVL.